This note documents a single T cell receptor (beta chain) sequence. Its antigen is still unknown. The data were taken from a study of cytomegalovirus exposure and HLA in healthy donors. Germline CDR1 and CDR2: MDHEN and SYDVKM. This CDR3 is 14 amino acids long. V shed 0 bases and J shed 8 bases, with 13 bases lying between them. Whole-study results and caveats: In the analysis, some V segments, TRBV6-2 and TRBV6-3 included, were excluded as indistinguishable.

PCR employed 60 Vbeta and 13 Jbeta primers. Produced via immunoSEQ multiplex PCR; TCRdb's table is partial and in-frame only. The sample includes around 100,000 clones, around 83% of them seen just once. This chain connects TRBV28 to TRBJ1-2, with D perhaps TRBD1 (6 bases). The sequence was collected from a man aged 25 to 45 in good health and CMV-seropositive. The sample comprised PBMCs. DNA of the CDR3: TGTGCCAGCAGTTTATGGGGGGCTGGGAGAGGCTACACCTTC. It encodes CASSLWGAGRGYTF.